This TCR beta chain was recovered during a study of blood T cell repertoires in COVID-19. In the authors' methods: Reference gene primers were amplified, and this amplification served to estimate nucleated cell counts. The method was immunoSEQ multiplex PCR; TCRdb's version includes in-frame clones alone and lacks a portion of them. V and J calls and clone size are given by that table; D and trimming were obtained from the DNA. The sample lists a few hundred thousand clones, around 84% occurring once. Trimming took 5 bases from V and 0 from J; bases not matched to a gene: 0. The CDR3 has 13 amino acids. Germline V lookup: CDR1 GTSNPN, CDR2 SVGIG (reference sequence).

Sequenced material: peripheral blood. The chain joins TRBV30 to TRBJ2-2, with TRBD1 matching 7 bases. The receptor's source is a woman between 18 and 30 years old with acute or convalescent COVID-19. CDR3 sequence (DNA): TGTGCCTGGGACAGGGCGAACACCGGGGAGCTGTTTTTT. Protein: CAWDRANTGELFF.